These 17 T cell receptor beta chains were sequenced from one sample in a study of T cell responses to AZD1222 COVID-19 vaccine. Data came from immunoSEQ multiplex PCR; TCRdb stores just in-frame clones and leaves some out. The table lists approximately 200,000 clones, approximately 93% of them singletons. The source material was peripheral blood, sampled 28 days after the second AZD1222 dose. The receptors derive from an adult who received the AZD1222 COVID-19 vaccine.

J is TRBJ1-1 and V is TRBV6-5; TRBD1 might be the D (5 bases). CDR1 and CDR2 (germline): MNHEY, SVGAGI. The CDR3 contains 14 residues. Trimming shortened V by 6 bases and J by 5 bases, and 16 bases separated the two germline ends. The CDR3 here is CASRTLQGLTEAFF. In DNA, the CDR3 is TGTGCCAGCAGGACCCTCCAGGGTTTGACTGAAGCTTTCTTT.

J is TRBJ2-2 and V is TRBV11-2; TRBD2 matches at 10 bases. CDR1 and CDR2 from the germline V gene are SGHAT and FQNNGV. With 8 bases clipped from V and 4 bases from J, the junction kept 4 bases outside the gene matches. This CDR3 has 14 amino acids. CDR3 loop: CASRLAGATGELFF. The CDR3 DNA reads TGTGCCAGCCGCCTAGCGGGGGCCACCGGGGAGCTGTTTTTT.

The chain carries TRBV28 and TRBJ2-5; 7 nucleotides match TRBD1. The CDR3 runs 14 residues. Germline V gene lookup returns CDR1 MDHEN and CDR2 SYDVKM. V shed 3 bases and J 2 bases; nucleotides not matched to a gene: 3. This CDR3 is CASSFRGRQETQYF. CDR3 coding DNA: TGTGCCAGCAGTTTTAGGGGGCGTCAAGAGACCCAGTACTTC.

In this sample, this clone turned up once. The rearrangement links TRBV6-5 to TRBJ2-1; the D is unclear. V dropped 4 bases and J dropped 3 bases, with 16 bases sitting between them. The germline gives CDR1 MNHEY, CDR2 SVGAGI. The CDR3 has 16 amino acids. This CDR3 is CASSSGPGPRYNEQFF. Here the CDR3 DNA reads TGTGCCAGCAGTTCGGGCCCGGGCCCCCGCTACAATGAGCAGTTCTTC.

The chain couples TRBV5-5 to TRBJ1-1; D unresolved. The V end was cut by 2 bases, the J end by 1 base, with 9 bases between. Per germline, CDR1 SGHKS and CDR2 YYEKEE (reference sequence). This CDR3 has 14 amino acids. This CDR3 reads CASSLGRTNTEAFF. The CDR3 DNA reads TGTGCCAGCAGCTTAGGACGGACGAACACTGAAGCTTTCTTT.

In its sample, this clone was seen once. The rearrangement joins TRBV4-1 to TRBJ1-4; D possibly corresponds to TRBD1 (6 bases). CDR1 and CDR2 from the germline V gene are MGHRA and YSYEKL. Deletions cut 0 bases from V and 0 bases from J, with 11 bases between. There are 17 residues in the CDR3. CDR3 in amino acids: CASSQEGARATNEKLFF. The CDR3 DNA reads TGCGCCAGCAGCCAAGAGGGGGCACGTGCAACTAATGAAAAACTGTTTTTT.

V usage is TRBV6-5 and J usage is TRBJ2-1; the D gene is possibly TRBD2 (5 bases). This CDR3 is 15 amino acids long. V lost 2 bases, J lost 1 base, and 9 bases lay in between. The germline V gene encodes CDR1 MNHEY and CDR2 SVGAGI. For the CDR3, the DNA is TGTGCCAGCAGTTACGGAGGCGGGTCCTACAATGAGCAGTTCTTC. It specifies CASSYGGGSYNEQFF.

V usage is TRBV10-2 and J usage is TRBJ2-6, with a weak D call TRBD2 (6 bases). CDR3 length: 14 residues. Looked up from germline, CDR1 is WSHSY and CDR2 is SAAADI. V was clipped by 6 bases and J by 1 base, with 7 bases between them. Here the CDR3 DNA reads TGCGCCAGCAGGGGGGGTTCTGGGGCCAACGTCCTGACTTTC. Protein sequence: CASRGGSGANVLTF.

The chain uses TRBV6-2 or TRBV6-3 and TRBJ2-3, with TRBD2 matching 7 bases. V lost 0 bases and J lost 1; bases outside the gene matches: 13. Germline CDR1 and CDR2: MNHEY and SVGEGT. This CDR3 is 19 amino acids long. The CDR3 DNA follows: TGTGCCAGCAGTTACTCGATTTCCCGGCGGGGAGGGGGCACAGATACGCAGTATTTT. It codes for CASSYSISRRGGGTDTQYF.

Only one count was recorded for this clone. The chain combines TRBV30 with TRBJ1-2, with D perhaps TRBD1 (5 bases). The germline V and J ends were trimmed by 2 bases and 2 bases, with 9 bases remaining between them. The CDR3 is made up of 13 amino acids. The germline V gene has CDR1 GTSNPN and CDR2 SVGIG (reference sequence). The CDR3 is CAWSRDLNYGYTF. DNA of the CDR3: TGTGCCTGGAGTCGGGACTTAAACTATGGCTACACCTTC. Drawing the rest from reference TRBV30 and TRBJ1-2, the complete variable domain is SQTIHQWPATLVQPVGSPLSLECTVEGTSNPNLYWYRQAAGRGLQLLFYSVGIGQISSEVPQNLSASRPQDRQFILSSKKLLLSDSGFYLCAWSRDLNYGYTFGSGTRLTVV.

This sequence joins TRBV6-5 and TRBJ2-2, with 8 bases lining up with TRBD1. Per the germline V gene, CDR1 is MNHEY and CDR2 is SVGAGI. V was clipped by 6 bases and J by 4 bases; unmatched bases: 4. The CDR3 sequence is 14 residues long. CDR3: CASSRGRVTGELFF. CDR3 bases: TGTGCCAGCAGCAGGGGGCGAGTCACCGGGGAGCTGTTTTTT.

This chain joins TRBV7-2 and TRBJ1-1; 8 bases agree with TRBD1. The CDR3 runs 13 residues. The germline V gene encodes CDR1 SGHTA and CDR2 FQGNSA. With V trimmed by 5 bases and J by 8 bases, 7 bases remained unmatched. Written as DNA, the CDR3 is TGTGCCAGCAGCAAGGACAGGGTCGACGAAGCTTTCTTT. This translates into CASSKDRVDEAFF.

V is TRBV1 and J is TRBJ1-5. TRBV1 is labeled a pseudogene. The CDR3 runs to 18 residues. DNA of the CDR3: TGCACCAGCAGCCAAGAATTCGGCAGTTCCAATAGCAATCAGCCCCAGCATTTT. It is translated as CTSSQEFGSSNSNQPQHF.

The chain combines TRBV9 with TRBJ1-1; D unresolved. Germline CDR1 SGDLS, CDR2 YYNGEE. This CDR3 comprises 14 residues. V was trimmed by 2 bases and J by 5 bases, leaving 13 bases between them. This CDR3 is CASSVGEMRTEAFF. CDR3 bases: TGTGCCAGCAGCGTCGGGGAAATGAGGACTGAAGCTTTCTTT. The complete variable domain, with remaining parts taken from reference TRBV9 and TRBJ1-1, reads DSGVTQTPKHLITATGQRVTLRCSPRSGDLSVYWYQQSLDQGLQFLIQYYNGEERAKGNILERFSAQQFPDLHSELNLSSLELGDSALYFCASSVGEMRTEAFFGQGTRLTVV.

The V gene is TRBV3-1 (or the pseudogene TRBV3-2), the J gene TRBJ1-5; TRBD1 aligns across 8 bases. The length of the CDR3 is 15 residues. Losses at the gene ends were 1 base for V and 8 bases for J; bases not matched to a gene: 7. Germline V gene sequence: CDR1 LGHDT, CDR2 YNNKEL (reference sequence). This CDR3 reads CASSQGAGGGKPQHF. In DNA form, the CDR3 reads TGTGCCAGCAGCCAAGGGGCAGGGGGCGGGAAGCCCCAGCATTTT.

V and J are TRBV2 and TRBJ1-1; D remains ambiguous. The CDR3 sequence is 11 residues long. The V end was cut by 9 bases, the J end by 1 base, with 6 bases between. Germline CDR1 and CDR2: SNHLY and FYNNEI. The CDR3 bases are TGTGCCAGTCAGCAGAACACTGAAGCTTTCTTT. Translation: CASQQNTEAFF. Full variable domain (rest looked up from reference TRBV2 and TRBJ1-1): EPEVTQTPSHQVTQMGQEVILRCVPISNHLYFYWYRQILGQKVEFLVSFYNNEISEKSEIFDDQFSVERPDGSNFTLKIRSTKLEDSAMYFCASQQNTEAFFGQGTRLTVV.

The chain links TRBV5-1 to TRBJ1-2; no clear D gene. Per germline, CDR1 SGHRS and CDR2 YFSETQ. The CDR3 is 15 amino acids. The ends were cut back, 3 bases at V and 2 bases at J, with 14 bases in the middle. The chain's CDR3 is CASSYSAGINYGYTF. In DNA, the CDR3 is TGCGCCAGCAGCTACTCAGCGGGGATCAACTATGGCTACACCTTC.